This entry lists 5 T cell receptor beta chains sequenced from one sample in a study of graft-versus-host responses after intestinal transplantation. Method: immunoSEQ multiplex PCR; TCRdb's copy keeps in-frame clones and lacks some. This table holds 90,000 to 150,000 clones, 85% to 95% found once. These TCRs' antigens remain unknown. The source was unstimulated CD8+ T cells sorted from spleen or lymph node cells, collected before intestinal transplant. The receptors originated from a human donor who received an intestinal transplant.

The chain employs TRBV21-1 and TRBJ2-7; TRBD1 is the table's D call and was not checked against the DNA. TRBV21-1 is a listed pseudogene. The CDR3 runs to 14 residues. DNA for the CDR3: TGTGCCAGCATGGGACAGGCGACTCCCTACGAGCAGTACTTC. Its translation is CASMGQATPYEQYF.

The CDR3 here is CASSLAGSAYEQYF. The CDR3 coding sequence is TGTGCCAGCAGTCTAGCGGGAAGCGCCTACGAGCAGTACTTC. This sequence joins TRBV27 and TRBJ2-7; 9 bases align to TRBD2. The CDR3 totals 14 residues. The junction had 4 bases not matched to a gene; V was cut back by 5 bases and J by 2 bases. Germline CDR1 and CDR2: MNHEY and SMNVEV (reference sequence).

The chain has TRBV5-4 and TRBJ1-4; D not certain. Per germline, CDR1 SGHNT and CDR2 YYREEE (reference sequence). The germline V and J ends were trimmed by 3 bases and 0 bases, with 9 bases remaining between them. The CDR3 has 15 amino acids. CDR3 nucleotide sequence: TGTGCCAGCAGCTACTCGGGCTCAACTAATGAAAAACTGTTTTTT. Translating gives CASSYSGSTNEKLFF.

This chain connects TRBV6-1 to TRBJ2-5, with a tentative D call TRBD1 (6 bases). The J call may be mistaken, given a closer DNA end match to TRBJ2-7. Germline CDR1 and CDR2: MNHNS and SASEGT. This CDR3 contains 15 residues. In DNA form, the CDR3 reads TGTGCCAGCAGGTCTCACAGGGTTCCTCGGTACGAGCAGTACTTC. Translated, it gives CASRSHRVPRYEQYF.

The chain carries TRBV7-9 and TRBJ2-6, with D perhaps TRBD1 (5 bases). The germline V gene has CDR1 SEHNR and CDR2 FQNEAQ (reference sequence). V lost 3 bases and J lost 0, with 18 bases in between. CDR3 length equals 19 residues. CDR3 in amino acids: CASSFSPRAPLSGANVLTF. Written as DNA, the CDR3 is TGTGCCAGCAGCTTTTCCCCCAGGGCCCCACTCTCTGGGGCCAACGTCCTGACTTTC.